Below, 26 T cell receptor beta chains from the same sample are listed, as sequenced in a study of blood T cell repertoires in COVID-19. Measured with immunoSEQ multiplex PCR; TCRdb has only the in-frame clones, and not every one. The top ten hold around 6.8% of the sample, which has approximately 250,000 clones, just under 85% seen once. The sample was peripheral blood. Every receptor here comes from a woman aged 55-69 years with active or convalescent COVID-19.

This clone was counted once. This chain connects TRBV28 to TRBJ2-5; 7 bases map to TRBD2. The CDR3 loop spans 15 amino acids. Germline CDR1 is MDHEN and CDR2 is SYDVKM. With V trimmed by 4 bases and J by 5 bases, 10 bases remained unmatched. The CDR3 here is CASSSPTGGYETQYF. The CDR3 DNA is TGTGCCAGCAGTTCCCCTACGGGGGGTTACGAGACCCAGTACTTC.

This clone was observed a few times. This rearrangement joins TRBV7-9 to TRBJ2-1, with 9 nucleotides matching TRBD1. V lost 3 bases to trimming and J lost 5 bases; unmatched junction nucleotides: 8. The CDR3 loop spans 16 amino acids. Germline CDR1 reads SEHNR; CDR2 reads FQNEAQ (reference sequence). CDR3 bases: TGTGCCAGCAGCTTGTCACGGACAGGGGTCAACAATGAGCAGTTCTTC. This codes for CASSLSRTGVNNEQFF.

This sequence joins TRBV2 and TRBJ1-1; 7 bases match TRBD1. Germline values: CDR1 SNHLY, CDR2 FYNNEI. After removal of 1 base from V and 7 bases from J, the junction contained 12 bases not matched to a gene. The CDR3 runs to 16 residues. The CDR3 bases are TGTGCCAGCAGTGAAGGGCCCGGGACAGCCACTCTTGAAGCTTTCTTT. Its protein is CASSEGPGTATLEAFF.

The gene calls are TRBV10-3 and TRBJ2-7; D is unclear. CDR3 size: 13 residues. Germline CDR1 ENHRY, CDR2 SYGVKD. The germline V and J ends were trimmed by 3 bases and 4 bases, with 10 bases remaining between them. CDR3 bases: TGTGCCATCAGTGATGCCAGAAGATACGAGCAGTACGTC. It specifies CAISDARRYEQYV.

This clone was counted only a few times. J is TRBJ1-6 and V is TRBV2, with 7 bases aligning to TRBD1. The CDR3 is 16 amino acids. V gave up 6 bases and J gave up 1 base; unmatched junction bases: 6. Germline CDR1 SNHLY, CDR2 FYNNEI. The CDR3 sequence: CASRDEGQSYNSPLHF. In nucleotides, the CDR3 is TGTGCCAGCAGAGACGAGGGACAGTCCTATAATTCACCCCTCCACTTT. The variable domain in full, with the rest retrieved from reference TRBV2 and TRBJ1-6, is EPEVTQTPSHQVTQMGQEVILRCVPISNHLYFYWYRQILGQKVEFLVSFYNNEISEKSEIFDDQFSVERPDGSNFTLKIRSTKLEDSAMYFCASRDEGQSYNSPLHFGNGTRLTVT.

The chain couples TRBV9 to TRBJ2-5; 10 bases align to TRBD2. Losses at the gene ends were 2 bases for V and 5 bases for J; bases not matched to a gene: 3. Germline lookup yields CDR1 SGDLS and CDR2 YYNGEE. The length of the CDR3 is 14 residues. CDR3 in DNA: TGTGCCAGCAGCGTTTTTAGCGGGGGGGAGACCCAGTACTTC. It codes for CASSVFSGGETQYF.

The V and J genes are TRBV2 and TRBJ1-1, with 9 nucleotides matching TRBD1. Trimming at V came to 5 bases and at J to 8 bases, leaving 6 bases not matched to a gene. Per the germline V gene, CDR1 is SNHLY and CDR2 is FYNNEI. The CDR3 length is 13 residues. CDR3 DNA sequence: TGTGCCAGCAGTCTGGGACAGGGTGGGGAAGCTTTCTTT. Its translation: CASSLGQGGEAFF. Filled out from reference TRBV2 and TRBJ1-1, the complete variable domain reads EPEVTQTPSHQVTQMGQEVILRCVPISNHLYFYWYRQILGQKVEFLVSFYNNEISEKSEIFDDQFSVERPDGSNFTLKIRSTKLEDSAMYFCASSLGQGGEAFFGQGTRLTVV.

Remarks on this clone: This sample also contains other DNA sequences that code for the same CDR3. The rearrangement links TRBV7-9 to TRBJ2-5, with D uncertain. V lost 5 bases and J 2 bases, leaving 9 bases between the germline ends. The CDR3 runs to 13 residues. Looked up from germline, CDR1 is SEHNR and CDR2 is FQNEAQ (reference sequence). The CDR3 here is CASSLGRQETQYF. The CDR3 DNA is TGTGCCAGCAGCCTTGGCAGACAAGAGACCCAGTACTTC.

The V and J genes are TRBV11-3 and TRBJ2-1, with D unclear. Trimming shortened V by 1 base and J by 6 bases, and 19 bases separated the two germline ends. The CDR3 contains 17 residues. Germline CDR1 is SGHNT and CDR2 is YENEEA. In DNA form, the CDR3 reads TGTGCCAGCAGCTTAGGTTTCGGCGCAGCCCTAGGCAATGAGCAGTTCTTC. This gives the protein CASSLGFGAALGNEQFF.

The chain couples TRBV28 to TRBJ2-1; weak D call: TRBD1 (6 bases). Per the germline V gene, CDR1 is MDHEN and CDR2 is SYDVKM. The V end lost 6 bases, the J end lost 8 bases, and 20 bases lay between the germline ends. The CDR3 covers 15 residues. The chain's CDR3 is CASSLQGIRGDEQFF. The CDR3 DNA is TGTGCCAGCAGCCTACAGGGAATTCGGGGCGATGAGCAGTTCTTC.

The V gene is TRBV19, the J gene TRBJ2-1; TRBD1 matches 8 bases. Trimming took 5 bases from V and 4 from J; bases not matched to a gene: 16. CDR3 length: 18 residues. CDR1 is LNHDA and CDR2 is SQIVND in the germline V gene (reference sequence). This CDR3 reads CASSFTTGGRGRYNEQFF. CDR3 sequence (DNA): TGTGCCAGTAGTTTTACAACTGGGGGCAGGGGGCGGTACAATGAGCAGTTCTTC.

This clone was detected a few times. The V gene is TRBV4-2, the J gene TRBJ2-5, with D maybe TRBD2 (6 bases). The germline V gene encodes CDR1 LGHNA and CDR2 YNFKEQ. Deletions cut 0 bases from V and 5 bases from J, with 10 bases between. There are 14 residues in the CDR3. The CDR3 coding sequence is TGTGCCAGCAGCCAAGATCATCGGGGGGAGACCCAGTACTTC. Protein sequence: CASSQDHRGETQYF.

The chain combines TRBV19 with TRBJ2-6; tentatively, D is TRBD1 (6 bases). The V end was cut by 5 bases, the J end by 4 bases, with 12 bases between. Germline loops: CDR1 LNHDA, CDR2 SQIVND (reference sequence). This CDR3 is built from 15 residues. The CDR3 here is CASSAQGSGANVLTF. The DNA of the CDR3 is TGTGCCAGTAGTGCACAGGGATCCGGGGCCAACGTCCTGACTTTC.

CDR3 residues: CASSIGTGPSIGTQYF. The CDR3 DNA reads TGCGCCAGCAGCATTGGGACAGGGCCCTCAATAGGTACGCAGTATTTT. The chain combines TRBV5-1 with TRBJ2-3, with 9 bases lining up with TRBD1. V lost 4 bases and J lost 8; bases outside the gene matches: 14. Germline CDR1 SGHRS, CDR2 YFSETQ. The CDR3 runs to 16 residues.

The rearrangement links TRBV19 to TRBJ1-2; TRBD1 is a possible D gene (5 bases). CDR3 length equals 15 residues. V was shortened by 7 bases and J by 7 bases, with 22 bases between the two germline ends. Germline V lookup: CDR1 LNHDA, CDR2 SQIVND (reference sequence). The CDR3 coding sequence is TGTGCCAGTACCTCCAATGGTCCGGCTCAGGGTGGCTACACCTTC. Translated, it gives CASTSNGPAQGGYTF.

This sequence joins TRBV10-3 and TRBJ2-1, with 9 bases that match TRBD1. The V and J ends lost 0 bases and 9 bases, in that order; junction bases with no gene match: 12. CDR1 ENHRY and CDR2 SYGVKD come from the germline V gene. The CDR3 loop spans 17 amino acids. In DNA, the CDR3 is TGTGCCATCAGTGAGTCGACTCAGGGGACAGGGAGAAGTGAGCAGTTCTTC. It yields the protein CAISESTQGTGRSEQFF.

V is TRBV6-6 and J is TRBJ1-4, with D perhaps matching TRBD1 (6 bases). Germline lookup yields CDR1 MNHNY and CDR2 SVGAGI (reference sequence). The ends were cut back, 6 bases at V and 7 bases at J, with 18 bases in the middle. The CDR3 sequence is 15 residues long. The CDR3 nucleotides read TGTGCCAGCAGCCGTAACAGGGAGGGGGGTGAAAAACTGTTTTTT. This codes for CASSRNREGGEKLFF.

This clone appeared once. The chain carries TRBV6-4 and TRBJ1-6; D ambiguous. The V end lost 5 bases, the J end lost 7 bases, and 9 bases lay between the germline ends. The CDR3 spans 13 residues. Germline V gene lookup returns CDR1 MRHNA and CDR2 SNTAGT. The CDR3: CASSRGLNSPLHF. In nucleotides, the CDR3 is TGTGCCAGCAGTCGGGGTCTGAATTCACCCCTCCACTTT.

This clone was picked up a small number of times. The V call is TRBV12-3 or TRBV12-4, the J call TRBJ2-7; 10 nucleotides align to TRBD1. J was trimmed by 7 bases and V by 6 bases; bases with no gene match: 6. The CDR3 is made up of 13 amino acids. In DNA, the CDR3 is TGTGCCAGCAGCCTGGACAGGGGGAGGGAGCAGTACTTC. It specifies CASSLDRGREQYF.

The CDR3: CASSEARLLQGDGYGYTF. CDR3 sequence (DNA): TGTGCCAGCAGTGAAGCGAGATTATTACAGGGGGATGGCTATGGCTACACCTTC. The rearrangement joins TRBV6-1 to TRBJ1-2; 8 nucleotides line up with TRBD1. The CDR3 spans 18 residues. Trimming took 0 bases from V and 4 from J; bases not matched to a gene: 13. Germline V CDR1 and CDR2: MNHNS, SASEGT.

This clone appeared a single time. This chain joins TRBV7-9 and TRBJ2-1; TRBD2 matches 9 bases. Unmatched junction bases numbered 10, after V lost 3 bases and J lost 7 bases. The CDR3 is made up of 16 amino acids. Germline V lookup: CDR1 SEHNR, CDR2 FQNEAQ (reference sequence). CDR3 in DNA: TGTGCCAGCAGCTTTGGTTCGCGGGGGGGTGTGAATGAGCAGTTCTTC. Encoded protein: CASSFGSRGGVNEQFF.

This chain uses TRBV19 with TRBJ1-2; TRBD1 is a possible D gene (6 bases). Germline V gene data show CDR1 as LNHDA and CDR2 as SQIVND (reference sequence). There are 14 residues in the CDR3. Trimming pared 4 bases from V and 9 bases from J, leaving 18 bases between. CDR3 sequence: CASSSRTGINSYTF. CDR3 DNA sequence: TGTGCCAGTAGTAGCCGCACAGGGATCAACAGCTACACCTTC.

The genes are TRBV5-1 and TRBJ2-3; TRBD2 agrees at 7 bases. Germline loops: CDR1 SGHRS, CDR2 YFSETQ. V gave up 1 base and J gave up 2 bases; unmatched junction bases: 7. CDR3 length: 16 residues. The CDR3 protein is CASSLTTGGFTDTQYF. The CDR3 nucleotides are TGCGCCAGCAGCTTGACAACGGGGGGTTTCACAGATACGCAGTATTTT.

The DNA of the CDR3 is TGCGCCAGCAGCTTGGAAGGGCCTAGCGGGGGCCCGGGGCAGTTCTTC. It yields the protein CASSLEGPSGGPGQFF. The chain uses TRBV5-1 and TRBJ2-1; 10 bases are a match to TRBD2. CDR3 length equals 16 residues. Trimming took 0 bases from V and 12 from J; bases not matched to a gene: 12. The germline V gene has CDR1 SGHRS and CDR2 YFSETQ. Variable domain in full (rest from reference TRBV5-1 and TRBJ2-1): KAGVTQTPRYLIKTRGQQVTLSCSPISGHRSVSWYQQTPGQGLQFLFEYFSETQRNKGNFPGRFSGRQFSNSRSEMNVSTLELGDSALYLCASSLEGPSGGPGQFFGPGTRLTVL.

DNA for the CDR3: TGTGCCAGTAGCTCACTAGCGGGAGGCGAGCAGTACTTC. It translates to CASSSLAGGEQYF. The V gene is TRBV19, the J gene TRBJ2-7; 12 positions agree with TRBD2. Germline assignment: CDR1 LNHDA and CDR2 SQIVND (reference sequence). The V gene end was trimmed by 6 bases and the J gene end by 6 bases; junction bases not matched to a gene: 3. CDR3 length: 13 amino acids.

V is TRBV5-1 and J is TRBJ2-3, with 9 bases identical to TRBD1. V gave up 4 bases and J gave up 4 bases; unmatched junction bases: 7. Per the germline V gene, CDR1 is SGHRS and CDR2 is YFSETQ. The CDR3 is 15 amino acids. As DNA, the CDR3 is TGCGCCAGCAGCCCGGACAGGGGACTATCAGATACGCAGTATTTT. This sequence encodes CASSPDRGLSDTQYF.